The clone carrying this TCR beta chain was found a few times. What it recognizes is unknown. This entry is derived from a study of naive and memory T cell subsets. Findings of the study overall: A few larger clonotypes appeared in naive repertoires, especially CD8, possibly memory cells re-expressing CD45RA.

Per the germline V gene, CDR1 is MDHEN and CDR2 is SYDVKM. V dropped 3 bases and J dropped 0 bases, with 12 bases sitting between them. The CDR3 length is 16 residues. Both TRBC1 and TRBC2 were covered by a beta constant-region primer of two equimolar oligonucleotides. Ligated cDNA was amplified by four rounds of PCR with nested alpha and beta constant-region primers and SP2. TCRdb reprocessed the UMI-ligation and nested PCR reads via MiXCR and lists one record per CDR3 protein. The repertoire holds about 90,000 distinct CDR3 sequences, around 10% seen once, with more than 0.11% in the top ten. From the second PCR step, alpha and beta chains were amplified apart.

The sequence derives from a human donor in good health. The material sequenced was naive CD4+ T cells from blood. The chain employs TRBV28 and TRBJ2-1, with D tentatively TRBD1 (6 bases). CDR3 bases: TGTGCCAGCAGTTTCCTTAGGGGGAGCTCCTACAATGAGCAGTTCTTC. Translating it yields CASSFLRGSSYNEQFF. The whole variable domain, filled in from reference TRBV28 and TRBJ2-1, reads DVKVTQSSRYLVKRTGEKVFLECVQDMDHENMFWYRQDPGLGLRLIYFSYDVKMKEKGDIPEGYSVSREKKERFSLILESASTNQTSMYLCASSFLRGSSYNEQFFGPGTRLTVL.